The T cell receptor beta chain described here comes from a study of blood T cell repertoires in COVID-19. Produced via immunoSEQ multiplex PCR; TCRdb's table is partial and in-frame only. The repertoire holds 250,000 to 350,000 clones, with approximately 90% as singletons. Germline values: CDR1 MGHRA, CDR2 YSYEKL. The CDR3 extends over 15 amino acids. V lost 4 bases and J 3 bases, leaving 15 bases between the germline ends. Cohort 3 donors were reported recovered after two negative PCRs, clearance, or symptom resolution. The source of this sequence is a young woman who had recovered from COVID-19. The chain has TRBV4-1 and TRBJ1-1, with no clear D. The sample taken for sequencing was PBMCs or T cells enriched from blood (not recorded which). In DNA form, the CDR3 reads TGCGCCAGCAGCCCGAGGAGGGATCGGGACACTGAAGCTTTCTTT. This gives the protein CASSPRRDRDTEAFF.